Listed below are T cell receptor beta chains from one sample, sequenced in a study of beta chain features in type 1 diabetes. The repertoire was sequenced with immunoSEQ multiplex PCR; TCRdb's copy has only in-frame clones and lacks some. The repertoire has around 500,000 clones, over 9.5% of them found once; the top ten carry about 0.042%. Input material: naive CD4+ T cells from blood. The receptors were gathered from a woman aged 18-29 years in good health. CDR3s include the opening cysteine and the closing phenylalanine or tryptophan. The order of the fields is J gene, clone size, D gene, V gene, CDR3 protein, CDR3 DNA. The D gene is left open where the match is weak. Only part of the rows carry a size: once, few, many, or a class if the clone is expanded.

J gene: TRBJ1-1; clone size: few; D gene: NA; V gene: TRBV7-2; CDR3 protein: CASSLQGYTEAFF; CDR3 DNA: TGTGCCAGCAGCTTACAGGGCTACACTGAAGCTTTCTTT
J gene: TRBJ2-1; clone size: few; D gene: NA; V gene: TRBV7-3; CDR3 protein: CASSLEGNEQFF; CDR3 DNA: TGTGCCAGCAGCTTAGAGGGAAATGAGCAGTTCTTC
J gene: TRBJ1-1; clone size: few; D gene: NA; V gene: TRBV30; CDR3 protein: CAWRLTGSTEAFF; CDR3 DNA: TGTGCCTGGAGGTTGACCGGGAGCACTGAAGCTTTCTTT
J gene: TRBJ1-1; clone size: many; D gene: NA; V gene: TRBV23-1; CDR3 protein: CASTPEAFF; CDR3 DNA: TGCGCCAGCACCCCCGAAGCTTTCTTT
J gene: TRBJ2-7; clone size: NA; D gene: TRBD2; V gene: TRBV19; CDR3 protein: CASSATLAGTYEQYF; CDR3 DNA: TGTGCCAGTAGTGCCACACTAGCGGGAACCTACGAGCAGTACTTC
J gene: TRBJ2-3; clone size: few; D gene: TRBD2; V gene: TRBV6-5; CDR3 protein: CASTPGGDTQYF; CDR3 DNA: TGTGCCAGCACCCCCGGGGGGGATACGCAGTATTTT
J gene: TRBJ2-7; clone size: few; D gene: NA; V gene: TRBV30; CDR3 protein: CARWGYEQYF; CDR3 DNA: TGTGCCAGGTGGGGGTACGAGCAGTACTTC
J gene: TRBJ2-7; clone size: few; D gene: NA; V gene: TRBV30; CDR3 protein: CAWTRRSSYEQYF; CDR3 DNA: TGTGCCTGGACCAGAAGGAGCTCCTACGAGCAGTACTTC
J gene: TRBJ2-3; clone size: NA; D gene: NA; V gene: TRBV30; CDR3 protein: CAWRRTGIDTQYF; CDR3 DNA: TGTGCCTGGAGACGAACAGGGATAGATACGCAGTATTTT
J gene: TRBJ2-1; clone size: few; D gene: NA; V gene: TRBV9; CDR3 protein: CASSVAPSNTEQFF; CDR3 DNA: TGTGCCAGCAGCGTAGCGCCTAGCAATACTGAGCAGTTCTTC
J gene: TRBJ2-5; clone size: NA; D gene: TRBD2; V gene: TRBV5-6; CDR3 protein: CASSFGFSGDF; CDR3 DNA: TGTGCCAGCAGCTTCGGATTTAGCGGGGACTTC
J gene: TRBJ2-7; clone size: few; D gene: TRBD1; V gene: TRBV4-2; CDR3 protein: CASSQVGDRGSYEQYF; CDR3 DNA: TGTGCCAGCAGCCAAGTAGGGGACAGGGGATCCTACGAGCAGTACTTC
J gene: TRBJ1-6; clone size: NA; D gene: NA; V gene: TRBV7-8; CDR3 protein: CASSLQGGNSPLHF; CDR3 DNA: TGTGCCAGCAGCCTACAGGGAGGCAATTCACCCCTCCACTTT
J gene: TRBJ1-6; clone size: NA; D gene: NA; V gene: TRBV5-4; CDR3 protein: CASTQGRGSPLHF; CDR3 DNA: TGTGCCAGCACCCAGGGACGGGGATCACCCCTCCACTTT
J gene: TRBJ2-2; clone size: few; D gene: NA; V gene: TRBV13; CDR3 protein: CASSLAGELFF; CDR3 DNA: TGTGCCAGCAGCTTAGCCGGGGAGCTGTTTTTT
J gene: TRBJ1-2; clone size: NA; D gene: NA; V gene: TRBV21-1; CDR3 protein: CASSPPRGGYTF; CDR3 DNA: TGTGCCAGCAGCCCTCCCAGGGGAGGCTACACCTTC
J gene: TRBJ2-1; clone size: NA; D gene: NA; V gene: TRBV7-2; CDR3 protein: CASSLGPPEFNEQFF; CDR3 DNA: TGTGCCAGCAGCCTCGGACCTCCAGAGTTTAATGAGCAGTTCTTC
J gene: TRBJ2-3; clone size: NA; D gene: NA; V gene: TRBV18; CDR3 protein: CASSQADTDTQYF; CDR3 DNA: TGTGCCAGCTCACAAGCTGACACAGATACGCAGTATTTT
J gene: TRBJ2-1; clone size: few; D gene: NA; V gene: TRBV25-1; CDR3 protein: CASSVRLPPGNEQFF; CDR3 DNA: TGTGCCAGCAGTGTCAGACTCCCTCCGGGGAATGAGCAGTTCTTC
J gene: TRBJ2-7; clone size: NA; D gene: NA; V gene: TRBV7-9; CDR3 protein: CASSLQGTSFYEQYF; CDR3 DNA: TGTGCCAGCAGCTTACAGGGCACCTCATTCTACGAGCAGTACTTC
J gene: TRBJ2-3; clone size: NA; D gene: NA; V gene: TRBV15; CDR3 protein: CATSRAGGADTQYF; CDR3 DNA: TGTGCCACCAGCAGGGCCGGGGGCGCAGATACGCAGTATTTT
J gene: TRBJ1-2; clone size: NA; D gene: NA; V gene: TRBV2; CDR3 protein: CASSEARIYGYTF; CDR3 DNA: TGTGCCAGCAGTGAGGCCAGAATCTATGGCTACACCTTC
J gene: TRBJ2-4; clone size: NA; D gene: NA; V gene: TRBV6-5; CDR3 protein: CAISESGENIQYF; CDR3 DNA: TGTGCCATCAGTGAGTCGGGGGAAAACATTCAGTACTTC
J gene: TRBJ1-1; clone size: NA; D gene: NA; V gene: TRBV27; CDR3 protein: CASSPSAGRTEAFF; CDR3 DNA: TGTGCCAGCAGTCCCTCGGCAGGCCGTACTGAAGCTTTCTTT
J gene: TRBJ2-5; clone size: NA; D gene: NA; V gene: TRBV30; CDR3 protein: CACSTGPSGRNF; CDR3 DNA: TGTGCCTGCTCCACCGGGCCCTCCGGTCGGAACTTC
J gene: TRBJ2-1; clone size: few; D gene: NA; V gene: TRBV10-3; CDR3 protein: CAIKEDTSSYNEQFF; CDR3 DNA: TGTGCCATTAAGGAGGATACTAGCTCCTACAATGAGCAGTTCTTC